Shown below are 12 T cell receptor beta chains from a single sample sequenced in a study of T cell changes during pregnancy in multiple sclerosis. TCRdb's table, derived via immunoSEQ multiplex PCR, lists solely in-frame clones and lacks some. The sample has about 67,000 clones, more than 85% seen once. The starting material was peripheral blood, obtained in the first trimester of pregnancy. The receptors derive from a female donor in good health, enrolled as a control in a pregnancy study.

The chain has TRBV27 and TRBJ2-7; TRBD2 is a possible D gene (5 bases). V was cut by 5 bases and J by 1 base, with 9 bases left in between. The CDR3 runs to 13 residues. The germline V gene has CDR1 MNHEY and CDR2 SMNVEV (reference sequence). The DNA of the CDR3 is TGTGCCAGCAGTCCCGGACTGTCCTACGAGCAGTACTTC. Its translation: CASSPGLSYEQYF.

The rearrangement uses TRBV7-7 and TRBJ1-1; D gene unclear. There are 13 residues in the CDR3. CDR1 and CDR2 from the germline V gene are SSHAT and FNYEAQ (reference sequence). The V end lost 3 bases, the J end lost 4 bases, and 9 bases lay between the germline ends. CDR3: CASSFERGTEAFF. CDR3 DNA sequence: TGTGCCAGCAGCTTTGAGCGCGGCACTGAAGCTTTCTTT.

The genes are TRBV5-1 and TRBJ2-2, with 7 positions matching TRBD2. Per germline, CDR1 SGHRS and CDR2 YFSETQ. The CDR3 spans 14 residues. Trimming cost V 5 bases and J 3 bases; bases outside gene matches: 4. The DNA of the CDR3 is TGCGCCAGCAGGCCCACTAGCGACACCGGGGAGCTGTTTTTT. Its protein is CASRPTSDTGELFF.

V is TRBV7-8 and J is TRBJ2-7; the D gene is possibly TRBD1 (6 bases). Germline CDR1 reads SGHVS; CDR2 reads FQNEAQ. V was cut by 3 bases and J by 2 bases, with 11 bases left in between. There are 14 residues in the CDR3. The chain's CDR3 is CASSFIQGPYEQYF. Written as DNA, the CDR3 is TGTGCCAGCAGCTTTATACAGGGCCCCTACGAGCAGTACTTC.

The chain recombines TRBV2 with TRBJ2-1; 9 nucleotides align to TRBD2. Germline V gene data show CDR1 as SNHLY and CDR2 as FYNNEI. The CDR3 is 15 residues long. With V trimmed by 6 bases and J by 0 bases, 3 bases remained unmatched. The CDR3 sequence: CASSQLAGSYNEQFF. CDR3 nucleotides: TGTGCCAGCAGCCAACTAGCGGGCTCCTACAATGAGCAGTTCTTC.

V is TRBV27 and J is TRBJ2-7; 7 bases fit TRBD2. Trimming removed 3 bases from V and 2 bases from J; junction bases left unmatched: 4. Germline V gene sequence: CDR1 MNHEY, CDR2 SMNVEV (reference sequence). The CDR3 covers 14 residues. The CDR3 DNA follows: TGTGCCAGCAGTTTGGGGGGGAGGGCCTACGAGCAGTACTTC. This codes for CASSLGGRAYEQYF.

The chain combines TRBV25-1 with TRBJ2-1, with 7 bases that match TRBD2. Looked up from germline, CDR1 is MGHDK and CDR2 is SYGVNS. J gave up 6 bases and V 2 bases, and 7 bases lay outside the gene matches. CDR3 length: 15 residues. The CDR3 loop reads CASSEPGGSSNEQFF. The CDR3 region has the DNA TGTGCCAGCAGTGAACCAGGCGGGAGCTCCAATGAGCAGTTCTTC.

This clone was counted a single time. The CDR3 coding sequence is TGTGCCAGCAGTGAAGCGCGGGGGCCCCTGGGGTATGAGCAGTTCTTC. As protein: CASSEARGPLGYEQFF. This chain connects TRBV2 to TRBJ2-1; tentatively, D is TRBD2 (7 bases). The CDR3 covers 16 residues. CDR1 and CDR2 (germline): SNHLY, FYNNEI. Trimming left V 0 bases short and J 8 bases short, with 17 bases between.

The chain has TRBV5-1 and TRBJ1-1; D remains ambiguous. The CDR3 spans 15 residues. The V gene's germline CDR1 is SGHRS and CDR2 YFSETQ. V lost 4 bases to trimming and J lost 0 bases, with 13 bases between them. In nucleotides, the CDR3 is TGCGCCAGCAGCCCCTTCAGTAATATGAACACTGAAGCTTTCTTT. The encoded protein is CASSPFSNMNTEAFF.

The gene calls are TRBV4-1 and TRBJ1-3; 7 bases map to TRBD1. With V trimmed by 4 bases and J by 6 bases, 6 bases remained unmatched. Germline V gene sequence: CDR1 MGHRA, CDR2 YSYEKL. The CDR3 covers 14 residues. The CDR3 DNA follows: TGCGCCAGCAGCCCCGGACAGGAATTAAACACCATATATTTT. Protein product: CASSPGQELNTIYF.

The chain uses TRBV5-1 and TRBJ2-5; D may be TRBD2 (5 bases). V lost 9 bases and J lost 1, with 19 bases in between. This CDR3 spans 15 amino acids. The germline CDR1 and CDR2 sequences are SGHRS and YFSETQ. The CDR3 here is CATASEAGPQETQYF. CDR3 coding DNA: TGCGCCACAGCTTCGGAGGCAGGACCCCAAGAGACCCAGTACTTC.

V usage is TRBV7-2 and J usage is TRBJ2-1; D is possibly TRBD2 (5 bases). Germline loops: CDR1 SGHTA, CDR2 FQGNSA. Trimming stripped 2 bases from V and 7 bases from J, with 12 bases between. This CDR3 has 14 amino acids. CDR3 nucleotide sequence: TGTGCCAGCAGCTTACGGGAACGTGTAAATGAGCAGTTCTTC. This codes for CASSLRERVNEQFF.